Each of the 20 T cell receptor beta chains below was sequenced from the same sample in a study of T cell changes during pregnancy in multiple sclerosis. Data came from immunoSEQ multiplex PCR; TCRdb stores just in-frame clones and leaves some out. Among under 60,000 clones listed, 85% to 95% were seen once. Sequencing used CD4+ T cells from peripheral blood mononuclear cells, obtained in the second trimester of pregnancy. The receptors were gathered from a female donor in good health, enrolled as a control in a pregnancy study.

The rearrangement links TRBV5-5 to TRBJ1-1; D call uncertain. The V gene's germline CDR1 is SGHKS and CDR2 YYEKEE (reference sequence). Trimming took off 2 bases at V and 1 base at J, with 6 bases between the two ends. This CDR3 is built from 13 residues. The CDR3: CASSFRGNTEAFF. In nucleotides, the CDR3 is TGTGCCAGCAGCTTTCGGGGGAACACTGAAGCTTTCTTT.

This clone was recorded only once. The CDR3 DNA sequence: TGTGCCAGCAGCTTGGACGGGACAGCCCCCTACGAGCAGTACTTC. Protein sequence: CASSLDGTAPYEQYF. The V gene is TRBV7-2, the J gene TRBJ2-7, with 7 bases fitting TRBD1. The germline V gene has CDR1 SGHTA and CDR2 FQGNSA. Trimming took 3 bases from V and 2 from J; bases not matched to a gene: 7. The CDR3 runs to 15 residues. Complete variable domain (other parts from reference TRBV7-2 and TRBJ2-7): GAGVSQSPSNKVTEKGKDVELRCDPISGHTALYWYRQSLGQGLEFLIYFQGNSAPDKSGLPSDRFSAERTGGSVSTLTIQRTQQEDSAVYLCASSLDGTAPYEQYFGPGTRLTVT.

This clone was detected only a few times. The CDR3 DNA reads as TGTGCCAGCAGCCCTCGGAATTCACCCCTCCACTTT. It is translated as CASSPRNSPLHF. The rearrangement uses TRBV11-3 and TRBJ1-6; D not resolved. The V end was cut by 5 bases, the J end by 7 bases, with 6 bases between. This CDR3 is 12 amino acids long. Germline assignment: CDR1 SGHNT and CDR2 YENEEA.

The chain couples TRBV11-2 to TRBJ1-5; unclear D gene. The V end was cut by 5 bases, the J end by 0 bases, with 8 bases between. Germline V gene data show CDR1 as SGHAT and CDR2 as FQNNGV. The length of the CDR3 is 14 residues. The CDR3 here is CASSLTDSNQPQHF. The CDR3 DNA reads as TGTGCCAGCAGCCTTACAGATAGCAATCAGCCCCAGCATTTT.

This clone appeared once. The chain joins TRBV4-1 to TRBJ2-1, with 8 bases fitting TRBD2. In germline, CDR1 is MGHRA, CDR2 YSYEKL. After removal of 0 bases from V and 0 bases from J, the junction contained 7 bases not matched to a gene. This CDR3 comprises 18 residues. The CDR3 nucleotides are TGCGCCAGCAGCCAAGAAGCGGCGGGGGGTTCCTCCTACAATGAGCAGTTCTTC. It encodes CASSQEAAGGSSYNEQFF.

This clone has just one count. The gene calls are TRBV5-4 and TRBJ1-2; possibly TRBD1 for D (5 bases). V dropped 2 bases and J dropped 4 bases, with 12 bases sitting between them. CDR3 length: 14 residues. In germline, CDR1 is SGHNT, CDR2 YYREEE (reference sequence). The CDR3 DNA sequence: TGTGCCAGCAGCTTCTCGGGGGGGACCTATGGCTACACCTTC. As protein: CASSFSGGTYGYTF. The full variable domain, with the rest looked up from reference TRBV5-4 and TRBJ1-2, is ETGVTQSPTHLIKTRGQQVTLRCSSQSGHNTVSWYQQALGQGPQFIFQYYREEENGRGNFPPRFSGLQFPNYSSELNVNALELDDSALYLCASSFSGGTYGYTFGSGTRLTVV.

This chain connects TRBV7-3 to TRBJ2-3, with 9 nucleotides matching TRBD2. This CDR3 comprises 17 residues. Germline-derived CDR1 and CDR2 are SGHTA and FQGTGA. V lost 4 bases to trimming and J lost 2 bases; unmatched junction nucleotides: 10. The CDR3 sequence is CASSSKSGGTNTDTQYF. The CDR3 coding sequence is TGTGCCAGCAGCTCCAAAAGCGGGGGGACAAACACAGATACGCAGTATTTT.

The rearrangement joins TRBV27 to TRBJ1-1; 9 nucleotides match TRBD1. The V gene's germline CDR1 is MNHEY and CDR2 SMNVEV (reference sequence). With V trimmed by 4 bases and J by 0 bases, 9 bases remained unmatched. There are 17 residues in the CDR3. As DNA, the CDR3 is TGTGCCAGCAGTTCCCCCCGAGGGGACAGGGTGAACACTGAAGCTTTCTTT. This codes for CASSSPRGDRVNTEAFF.

The CDR3 spells CASRDSGGSPLHF. CDR3 nucleotides: TGTGCCAGCAGAGACTCGGGAGGGTCACCCCTCCACTTT. This chain connects TRBV25-1 to TRBJ1-6; D is ambiguous. The CDR3 extends over 13 amino acids. The V end was cut by 6 bases, the J end by 10 bases, with 13 bases between. Germline V gives CDR1 MGHDK, CDR2 SYGVNS.

This rearrangement joins TRBV18 to TRBJ1-6, with a weak D call TRBD1 (6 bases). Germline CDR1 KGHSH, CDR2 LQKENI. Trimming removed 4 bases from V and 8 bases from J, with 18 bases in between. The length of the CDR3 is 16 residues. The CDR3 loop is CASSLAGAHPDSPLHF. CDR3 in DNA: TGTGCCAGCTCACTGGCGGGGGCGCATCCCGATTCACCCCTCCACTTT.

The V and J genes are TRBV11-3 and TRBJ2-7; TRBD1 matches at 7 bases. The V and J ends lost 5 bases and 7 bases, in that order; junction bases with no gene match: 17. The CDR3 is made up of 16 amino acids. Germline CDR1 is SGHNT and CDR2 is YENEEA. The CDR3 is CASSNQDRETSWEQYF. DNA of the CDR3: TGTGCCAGCAGCAACCAAGACAGGGAGACGTCCTGGGAGCAGTACTTC.

The sample holds one count of this clone. The V gene is TRBV12-5, the J gene TRBJ1-1; 7 bases match TRBD1. The CDR3 totals 16 residues. The V and J ends lost 1 base and 4 bases, in that order; junction bases with no gene match: 9. The germline CDR1 and CDR2 sequences are LGHNT and FRNRAP. CDR3 bases: TGTGCTAGTGGTTTGGACCTAGGGGGCGAGGGCACTGAAGCTTTCTTT. This encodes CASGLDLGGEGTEAFF.

The table lists this clone with a count of one. The chain couples TRBV25-1 to TRBJ1-4, with D unclear. The CDR3 is 14 residues long. Trimming shortened V by 4 bases and J by 5 bases, and 11 bases separated the two germline ends. Per germline, CDR1 MGHDK and CDR2 SYGVNS. CDR3 amino acids: CASSVGRMNEKLFF. Written as DNA, the CDR3 is TGTGCCAGCAGTGTGGGCAGGATGAATGAAAAACTGTTTTTT.

The V and J genes are TRBV6-6 and TRBJ1-2; 12 nucleotides match TRBD1. V lost 0 bases to trimming and J lost 7 bases; unmatched junction nucleotides: 6. CDR1 MNHNY and CDR2 SVGAGI come from the germline V gene (reference sequence). The CDR3 contains 16 residues. CDR3 residues: CASSYSNRDRGLGYTF. Here the CDR3 DNA reads TGTGCCAGCAGTTACTCGAATCGGGACAGGGGGCTTGGCTACACCTTC.

The gene calls are TRBV5-6 and TRBJ1-1; D is uncertain. The CDR3 loop spans 14 amino acids. The V and J ends lost 1 base and 3 bases respectively, with 10 bases between them. Germline V gene data show CDR1 as SGHDT and CDR2 as YYEEEE. DNA of the CDR3: TGTGCCAGCAGCTTGTGGGGAGAGGACACTGAAGCTTTCTTT. Translated: CASSLWGEDTEAFF.

V gene TRBV2 combines with J gene TRBJ1-2; D ambiguous. CDR1 is SNHLY, CDR2 FYNNEI, per germline. The germline V and J ends were trimmed by 6 bases and 1 base, with 9 bases remaining between them. CDR3 length: 13 residues. CDR3 DNA: TGTGCCAGCAGGGAGGACCTTAACTATGGCTACACCTTC. Translated: CASREDLNYGYTF.

The rearrangement links TRBV21-1 to TRBJ1-2; whether TRBD1, the table's D call, matches the DNA was not checked. TRBV21-1 is reported as a pseudogene. There are 15 residues in the CDR3. This CDR3 is CASTPSDRGNYGYTF. CDR3 sequence (DNA): TGTGCCAGCACCCCATCGGACAGGGGAAACTATGGCTACACCTTC.

The rearrangement uses TRBV19 and TRBJ1-3; 8 bases match TRBD1. After removal of 4 bases from V and 4 bases from J, the junction contained 12 bases not matched to a gene. CDR1 is LNHDA and CDR2 is SQIVND in the germline V gene (reference sequence). The CDR3 loop spans 17 amino acids. In DNA, the CDR3 is TGTGCCAGTAGTACGAAAGTCCAGGGGGCGGTCGGAAACACCATATATTTT. Translation: CASSTKVQGAVGNTIYF.

The rearrangement joins TRBV7-9 to TRBJ2-2; 7 bases are shared with TRBD1. This CDR3 comprises 16 residues. The V gene end was trimmed by 6 bases and the J gene end by 2 bases; junction bases not matched to a gene: 9. The germline gives CDR1 SEHNR, CDR2 FQNEAQ (reference sequence). The CDR3 sequence is CASRFDRVRNTGELFF. The CDR3 region has the DNA TGTGCCAGCAGGTTCGACAGGGTGAGAAACACCGGGGAGCTGTTTTTT.

The chain employs TRBV5-8 and TRBJ1-1; D may be TRBD1 (5 bases). The CDR3 spans 15 residues. Germline assignment: CDR1 SGHTS and CDR2 YDEGEE. Trimming took off 0 bases at V and 1 base at J, with 10 bases between the two ends. The CDR3 DNA reads TGTGCCAGCAGCTTGGGGGTAGGGGAGAACACTGAAGCTTTCTTT. Translating gives CASSLGVGENTEAFF.